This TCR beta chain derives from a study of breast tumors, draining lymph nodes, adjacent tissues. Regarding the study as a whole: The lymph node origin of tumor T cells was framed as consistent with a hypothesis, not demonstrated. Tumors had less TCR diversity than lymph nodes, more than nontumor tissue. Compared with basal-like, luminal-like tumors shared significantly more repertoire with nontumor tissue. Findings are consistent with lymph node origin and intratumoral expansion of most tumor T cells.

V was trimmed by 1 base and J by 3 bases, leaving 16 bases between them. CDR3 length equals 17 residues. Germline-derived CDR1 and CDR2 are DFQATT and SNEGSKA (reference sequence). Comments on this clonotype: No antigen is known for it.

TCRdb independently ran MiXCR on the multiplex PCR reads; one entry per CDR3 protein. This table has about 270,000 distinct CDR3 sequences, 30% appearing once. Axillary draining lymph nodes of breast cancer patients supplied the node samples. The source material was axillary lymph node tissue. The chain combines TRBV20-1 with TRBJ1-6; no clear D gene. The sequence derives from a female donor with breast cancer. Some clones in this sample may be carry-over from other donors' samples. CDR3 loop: CSARGTSGRLYNSPLHF. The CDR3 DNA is TGCAGTGCTAGAGGAACTAGCGGGAGGCTCTATAATTCACCCCTCCACTTT.